One sample yielded the 27 T cell receptor beta chains listed below, sequenced in a study of T cell responses to AZD1222 COVID-19 vaccine. Clones were sequenced by immunoSEQ multiplex PCR, and TCRdb holds only the in-frame ones, with some missing. There are 200,000 or so clones in the sample; over 80% occur only once, and around 2.5% lies in the top ten. This material consisted of peripheral blood, taken on day 0 of MenACWY control vaccination. The receptors derive from an adult in good health.

This clone has just a few counts. The chain links TRBV6-1 to TRBJ2-7, with D possibly being TRBD1 or TRBD2 (6 bases each). V gave up 2 bases and J gave up 4 bases, with 18 bases separating them. CDR1 is MNHNS and CDR2 is SASEGT in the germline V gene. CDR3 size: 16 residues. In DNA form, the CDR3 reads TGTGCCAGCAGTGAAAGGGGGGTTCTGGGTCGGTACGAGCAGTACTTC. This translates into CASSERGVLGRYEQYF.

The chain recombines TRBV7-8 with TRBJ2-1; 11 positions agree with TRBD2. The CDR3 has 16 residues. CDR1 and CDR2 from the germline V gene are SGHVS and FQNEAQ. V shed 2 bases and J 8 bases; nucleotides not matched to a gene: 8. CDR3 coding DNA: TGTGCCAGCAGCTTACGACTAGCGGGGACTTCGGATGAGCAGTTCTTC. Translated, it gives CASSLRLAGTSDEQFF.

This clone was seen only a few times. Other DNA sequences in this specimen translate into the identical CDR3. The chain is built from TRBV7-9 and TRBJ2-7, with D possibly TRBD1 on 5 matching bases. Looked up from germline, CDR1 is SEHNR and CDR2 is FQNEAQ (reference sequence). The CDR3 is 13 residues long. V lost 1 base and J 4 bases, leaving 8 bases between the germline ends. The CDR3 bases are TGTGCCAGCAGCTTAGAAGGGGTTTACGAGCAGTACTTC. Translating gives CASSLEGVYEQYF.

This chain connects TRBV20-1 to TRBJ2-7; D remains ambiguous. V was cut by 0 bases and J by 5 bases, with 5 bases left in between. The CDR3 runs 11 residues. The germline CDR1 and CDR2 sequences are DFQATT and SNEGSKA (reference sequence). CDR3 bases: TGCAGTGCTAGAGATTGGGACGAGCAGTACTTC. Translated, it gives CSARDWDEQYF.

V is TRBV7-3 and J is TRBJ2-1; TRBD2 matches at 14 bases. V shed 5 bases and J 4 bases; nucleotides not matched to a gene: 13. This CDR3 region has 19 residues. The germline V gene has CDR1 SGHTA and CDR2 FQGTGA. The CDR3 nucleotides read TGTGCCAGCAGCCACTCGGGCCCTAGACTAGCGGGAGGGTACAATGAGCAGTTCTTC. Encoded protein: CASSHSGPRLAGGYNEQFF.

The CDR3 DNA follows: TGTGCCAGCAGCCCCTGGGGTAGCGGGTACCAAGAGACCCAGTACTTC. Protein sequence: CASSPWGSGYQETQYF. The chain joins TRBV11-2 to TRBJ2-5, with 7 positions matching TRBD2. The CDR3 covers 16 residues. CDR1 SGHAT and CDR2 FQNNGV come from the germline V gene. Trimming removed 5 bases from V and 0 bases from J; junction bases left unmatched: 9.

The chain is built from TRBV7-9 and TRBJ2-7; D remains ambiguous. Germline V gene lookup returns CDR1 SEHNR and CDR2 FQNEAQ (reference sequence). Trimming took off 2 bases at V and 4 bases at J, with 9 bases between the two ends. The CDR3 has 13 residues. CDR3 in DNA: TGTGCCAGCAGCTTAACCCAATCGTACGAGCAGTACTTC. Encoded protein: CASSLTQSYEQYF.

This sequence joins TRBV28 and TRBJ2-7, with D hard to call. Germline CDR1 MDHEN, CDR2 SYDVKM. Between the trimmed V and J ends, which lost 4 bases and 0 bases, there was a span of 13 bases. The CDR3 runs to 15 residues. This CDR3 reads CASSSMTSSSYEQYF. CDR3 sequence (DNA): TGTGCCAGCAGTTCTATGACATCTAGCTCCTACGAGCAGTACTTC.

The chain joins TRBV24-1 to TRBJ1-1, with TRBD1 matching 7 bases. Trimming cost V 5 bases and J 1 base; bases outside gene matches: 6. CDR3 size: 15 residues. Germline CDR1 KGHDR, CDR2 SFDVKD. This chain's CDR3 is CATSADDRENTEAFF. The CDR3 nucleotides read TGTGCCACCAGTGCAGACGACAGGGAGAACACTGAAGCTTTCTTT.

CDR3 sequence reads: CASSQEVGWQLYGYTF. The CDR3 coding sequence is TGTGCCAGCAGCCAAGAAGTAGGGTGGCAGCTCTATGGCTACACCTTC. This chain links TRBV3-1 (or the pseudogene TRBV3-2) with TRBJ1-2; no clear D gene. The CDR3 has 16 amino acids. Per the germline V gene, CDR1 is LGHDT and CDR2 is YNNKEL (reference sequence). Trimming shortened V by 0 bases and J by 4 bases, and 15 bases separated the two germline ends.

The gene calls are TRBV29-1 and TRBJ2-3; the match to TRBD2 covers 9 bases. The CDR3 extends over 14 amino acids. The junction had 7 bases not matched to a gene; V was cut back by 6 bases and J by 3 bases. Per germline, CDR1 SQVTM and CDR2 ANQGSEA. CDR3 nucleotides: TGCAGCGTCCAAAACCTAGCGGGGACAGATACGCAGTATTTT. It specifies CSVQNLAGTDTQYF.

DNA of the CDR3: TGTGCCAGCAGTTTACGCGGGGGAGACACTGAAGCTTTCTTT. This encodes CASSLRGGDTEAFF. V and J are TRBV27 and TRBJ1-1, with a possible D match to TRBD1 (5 bases). Deletions cut 2 bases from V and 3 bases from J, with 10 bases between. Germline CDR1 is MNHEY and CDR2 is SMNVEV (reference sequence). The CDR3 is made up of 14 amino acids.

This clone occurred once. The V gene is TRBV7-2, the J gene TRBJ2-2; 10 bases fit TRBD2. Unmatched junction bases numbered 10, after V lost 5 bases and J lost 10 bases. Germline CDR1 and CDR2: SGHTA and FQGNSA. This CDR3 contains 15 residues. The CDR3 spells CASSATGTSDVELFF. The CDR3 bases are TGTGCCAGCAGCGCCACCGGGACTAGCGATGTGGAGCTGTTTTTT.

This rearrangement joins TRBV5-1 to TRBJ2-7; 9 nucleotides agree with TRBD2. J lost 2 bases, V lost 2 bases, and 8 bases had no gene match. The germline CDR1 and CDR2 sequences are SGHRS and YFSETQ. The CDR3 sequence is 16 residues long. CDR3 residues: CASSLGLAPRTYEQYF. CDR3 nucleotide sequence: TGCGCCAGCAGCTTAGGACTAGCGCCTAGAACCTACGAGCAGTACTTC.

The chain couples TRBV30 to TRBJ1-4, with TRBD1 as a possible D gene (5 bases). From germline, CDR1 is GTSNPN and CDR2 SVGIG (reference sequence). Trimming cost V 2 bases and J 0 bases, with 22 bases left between them. This CDR3 region has 19 residues. CDR3 loop: CAWSSGALFGLATNEKLFF. Written as DNA, the CDR3 is TGTGCCTGGAGTTCTGGGGCCTTGTTTGGACTGGCAACTAATGAAAAACTGTTTTTT.

This clone was counted a single time. The CDR3 reads CAWSTWDRGSTEAFF. The CDR3 nucleotides are TGTGCCTGGAGTACCTGGGACAGGGGGTCCACTGAAGCTTTCTTT. The rearrangement links TRBV30 to TRBJ1-1; 11 nucleotides line up with TRBD1. The CDR3 covers 15 residues. Trimming removed 2 bases from V and 4 bases from J; junction bases left unmatched: 6. Germline V gives CDR1 GTSNPN, CDR2 SVGIG (reference sequence).

The chain uses TRBV7-3 and TRBJ2-3, with 12 bases identical to TRBD2. V lost 5 bases to trimming and J lost 6 bases; unmatched junction nucleotides: 9. Germline CDR1 and CDR2: SGHTA and FQGTGA. This CDR3 is 16 amino acids long. CDR3 sequence reads: CASSLRLAGERDTQYF. The CDR3 DNA reads as TGTGCCAGCAGCCTTAGACTAGCGGGAGAGAGGGATACGCAGTATTTT. Together with reference TRBV7-3 and TRBJ2-3, the CDR3 gives the full variable domain: GAGVSQTPSNKVTEKGKYVELRCDPISGHTALYWYRQSLGQGPEFLIYFQGTGAADDSGLPNDRFFAVRPEGSVSTLKIQRTERGDSAVYLCASSLRLAGERDTQYFGPGTRLTVL.

The V and J genes are TRBV2 and TRBJ1-1; unclear D gene. Trimming removed 7 bases at V and 6 bases at J, with 15 bases between. The germline CDR1 and CDR2 sequences are SNHLY and FYNNEI. This CDR3 is built from 13 residues. The CDR3: CASTGMKEAEAFF. CDR3 DNA: TGTGCCAGCACTGGTATGAAGGAGGCTGAAGCTTTCTTT.

This chain connects TRBV24-1 to TRBJ2-2, with TRBD2 matching 10 bases. The CDR3 covers 15 residues. V gave up 8 bases and J gave up 4 bases; unmatched junction bases: 6. CDR1 is KGHDR and CDR2 is SFDVKD in the germline V gene. The CDR3 DNA follows: TGTGCCACCAAGCTAGCGGGAGTGGCCACCGGGGAGCTGTTTTTT. Amino acids: CATKLAGVATGELFF.

The chain couples TRBV28 to TRBJ1-6; D might be TRBD1 (6 bases). The CDR3 is made up of 15 amino acids. Germline CDR1 reads MDHEN; CDR2 reads SYDVKM. V lost 5 bases and J 10 bases, leaving 18 bases between the germline ends. The CDR3 nucleotides are TGTGCCAGCAGTCCACAGGGTCTCATGTACTCACCCCTCCACTTT. It codes for CASSPQGLMYSPLHF. Full variable domain (rest looked up from reference TRBV28 and TRBJ1-6): DVKVTQSSRYLVKRTGEKVFLECVQDMDHENMFWYRQDPGLGLRLIYFSYDVKMKEKGDIPEGYSVSREKKERFSLILESASTNQTSMYLCASSPQGLMYSPLHFGNGTRLTVT.

V gene TRBV6-2 or TRBV6-3 combines with J gene TRBJ2-3; TRBD1 matches 8 bases. Looked up from germline, CDR1 is MNHEY and CDR2 is SVGEGT. Unmatched junction bases numbered 1, after V lost 5 bases and J lost 0 bases. The CDR3 has 14 residues. The CDR3 nucleotides are TGTGCCAGCAGTCGGACAGGGAGCACAGATACGCAGTATTTT. This encodes CASSRTGSTDTQYF.

The chain uses TRBV28 and TRBJ2-7; 11 nucleotides align to TRBD2. Trimming at V came to 1 base and at J to 11 bases, leaving 7 bases not matched to a gene. The CDR3 has 14 residues. From germline, CDR1 is MDHEN and CDR2 SYDVKM. The CDR3 sequence is CASSLSSGGLREYF. The CDR3 DNA reads TGTGCCAGCAGTTTATCTAGCGGGGGGCTCCGGGAGTACTTC.

The rearrangement uses TRBV28 and TRBJ2-1; 11 bases map to TRBD2. CDR1 MDHEN and CDR2 SYDVKM come from the germline V gene. Losses at the gene ends were 6 bases for V and 2 bases for J; bases not matched to a gene: 3. The CDR3 is 15 residues long. CDR3 in amino acids: CASRIAGGPYNEQFF. The CDR3 coding sequence is TGTGCCAGCAGAATAGCGGGAGGGCCCTACAATGAGCAGTTCTTC.

The V and J genes are TRBV28 and TRBJ1-4, with 7 bases lining up with TRBD1. Germline assignment: CDR1 MDHEN and CDR2 SYDVKM. The CDR3 spans 15 residues. Unmatched junction bases numbered 3, after V lost 5 bases and J lost 0 bases. The CDR3 protein is CASSTTGATNEKLFF. Here the CDR3 DNA reads TGTGCCAGCAGTACCACAGGGGCAACTAATGAAAAACTGTTTTTT.

The rearrangement uses TRBV10-3 and TRBJ2-7; maybe TRBD2 (5 bases). Germline CDR1 reads ENHRY; CDR2 reads SYGVKD. The CDR3 loop spans 14 amino acids. V was cut by 2 bases and J by 6 bases, with 14 bases left in between. For the CDR3, the DNA is TGTGCCATCAGTGAGGGACTCGTACCTCGCGAGCAGTACTTC. Protein sequence: CAISEGLVPREQYF.

This rearrangement joins TRBV4-2 to TRBJ1-2; TRBD1 matches at 10 bases. V lost 4 bases and J lost 2; bases outside the gene matches: 4. The CDR3 is made up of 15 amino acids. The germline CDR1 and CDR2 sequences are LGHNA and YNFKEQ. The CDR3 DNA reads TGTGCCAGCAGCCCTGGACAGGGGGAAAACTATGGCTACACCTTC. It is translated as CASSPGQGENYGYTF.

This clone was detected only once. The V and J genes are TRBV3-1 (or the pseudogene TRBV3-2) and TRBJ2-7; D possibly corresponds to TRBD2 (6 bases). The CDR3 is made up of 14 amino acids. The germline V and J ends were trimmed by 7 bases and 4 bases, with 17 bases remaining between them. Per the germline V gene, CDR1 is LGHDT and CDR2 is YNNKEL (reference sequence). The CDR3 reads CASTLEGGSYEQYF. CDR3 coding DNA: TGTGCCAGCACCCTGGAAGGAGGGTCTTACGAGCAGTACTTC.